This T cell receptor (beta chain) was recovered during a study of T cells in localized non-small cell lung cancer. Study-wide points: For the top 100 tumor clones, a median about 57 also appeared in adjacent lung. Overall survival was longer when the density of T cells in the blood was higher. Uninvolved adjacent lung had the highest recorded T cell clonality, with tumor below it. Heterogeneity is still possible, as just one tumor region was sequenced.

The method was immunoSEQ multiplex PCR; TCRdb's version includes in-frame clones alone and lacks a portion of them. The sample contains about 52,000 clones, more than 75% of which appear only once. Concerning this clone: The antigen is unknown.

V dropped 4 bases and J dropped 5 bases, with 22 bases sitting between them. This CDR3 has 17 amino acids. The clonotype comes from a female donor with stage II lung adenocarcinoma. The V gene is TRBV5-3, the J gene TRBJ2-1; D is ambiguous. TRBV5-3 is an ORF, with its function uncertain. The specimen was PBMCs, collected before any cancer treatment. The CDR3 reads CARSPPRLALNNNEQFF. The CDR3 bases are TGTGCCAGAAGCCCGCCCAGGTTGGCACTAAATAACAATGAGCAGTTCTTC.